Listed below are T cell receptor beta chains from one sample, sequenced in a study of low-dose radiotherapy and immunotherapy resistance in tumors. MiXCR was run by TCRdb on the reads, yielding one entry per CDR3 protein. In the table there are approximately 52,000 distinct CDR3 sequences, 33% of which are singletons. The sample in question was PBMCs, obtained after low-dose radiotherapy plus immunotherapy. The receptors originated from a male donor with rectosigmoid adenocarcinoma. Both conserved end residues are part of each CDR3. A D gene is named only where the DNA matches it firmly. The size of a clone is reported for some rows only, either as once, few or many, or as a class for expanded clones.

j_call d_call v_call clone_size cdr3_aa cdr3_nt
TRBJ1-5 . TRBV5-1 . CASSLEGLSGDPQHF TGCGCCAGCAGCTTGGAAGGGTTGTCGGGGGATCCCCAGCATTTT
TRBJ1-2 . TRBV7-2 . CASSPGGGLGYGYTF TGTGCCAGCAGCCCAGGAGGGGGGCTAGGCTATGGCTACACCTTC
TRBJ2-7 . TRBV2 . CASSNTPEQYF TGTGCCAGCAGTAACACCCCCGAGCAGTACTTC
TRBJ1-3 . TRBV27 few CASGSGLSGNTIYF TGTGCCAGCGGCTCAGGGCTCTCTGGAAACACCATATATTTT
TRBJ2-2 TRBD2 TRBV18 few CASSPGLFTGELFF TGTGCCAGCTCACCGGGACTATTCACCGGGGAGCTGTTTTTT
TRBJ1-6 TRBD1 TRBV6-2/TRBV6-3 . CASSYPQGQGVYPLHF TGTGCCAGCAGTTACCCACAAGGACAGGGGGTTTATCCCCTCCACTTT
TRBJ2-1 . TRBV29-1 once CSLRGGSYNEQFF TGCAGCCTCCGAGGGGGCTCCTACAATGAGCAGTTCTTC
TRBJ2-2 TRBD1 TRBV5-4 . CASSFDRGGTGELFF TGTGCCAGCAGCTTTGACAGGGGCGGGACCGGGGAGCTGTTTTTT
TRBJ2-5 TRBD1 TRBV15 . CATSARQGAGETQYF TGTGCCACCAGCGCACGACAGGGGGCCGGGGAGACCCAGTACTTC
TRBJ2-1 TRBD2 TRBV11-2 . CASSPSRLAGNEQFF TGTGCCAGCAGCCCGTCCCGACTAGCGGGGAATGAGCAGTTCTTC
TRBJ1-5 TRBD1 TRBV27 many CASSPRQGGSNQPQHF TGTGCCAGCAGTCCTCGACAGGGGGGAAGCAATCAGCCCCAGCATTTT
TRBJ2-3 . TRBV7-2 many CASSLVAGGYTDTQYF TGTGCCAGCAGCTTAGTGGCCGGCGGATACACAGATACGCAGTATTTT
TRBJ1-5 . TRBV19 many CASSNGASPQHF TGTGCCAGTAGTAACGGTGCTTCGCCCCAGCATTTT
TRBJ1-4 TRBD1 TRBV2 few CASLTGQATTNEKLFF TGTGCCAGCCTGACAGGGCAGGCCACAACTAATGAAAAACTGTTTTTT
TRBJ1-1 . TRBV19 . CASNDYGGGTEAFF TGTGCCAGTAATGATTACGGGGGAGGGACTGAAGCTTTCTTT
TRBJ2-1 . TRBV5-1 few CASHEPNNEQFF TGCGCCAGCCACGAACCCAACAATGAGCAGTTCTTC
TRBJ1-2 . TRBV2 . CASSEGGLGYTF TGTGCCAGCAGTGAGGGGGGTCTCGGCTACACCTTC
TRBJ1-2 . TRBV12-3/TRBV12-4 few CASRDNREGRGYTF TGTGCCAGCAGAGACAACAGGGAAGGCCGCGGCTACACCTTC
TRBJ2-1 . TRBV7-6 once CASSSRSDISAYNEQFF TGTGCCAGCAGCTCCCGCTCGGACATTTCAGCCTACAATGAGCAGTTCTTC
TRBJ2-7 . TRBV11-2 many CASSLDPVYEQYF TGTGCCAGCAGCTTAGATCCGGTCTACGAGCAGTACTTC
TRBJ2-1 TRBD2 TRBV14 many CASSQDPGTSLGYNEQFF TGTGCCAGCAGCCAAGATCCCGGGACTAGTTTGGGATACAATGAGCAGTTCTTC
TRBJ2-7 TRBD1 TRBV6-2/TRBV6-3 few CASSYSGQYYEQYF TGTGCCAGCAGTTACTCGGGACAGTACTACGAGCAGTACTTC
TRBJ2-2 TRBD2 TRBV28 many CASSLGGGYTGELFF TGTGCCAGCAGTTTAGGGGGAGGGTACACCGGGGAGCTGTTTTTT
TRBJ2-1 TRBD2 TRBV11-2 many CASSLVGLADEQFF TGTGCCAGCAGCTTAGTAGGCCTAGCGGATGAGCAGTTCTTC
TRBJ2-1 TRBD2 TRBV12-3/TRBV12-4 many CASRPAGGPNEQFF TGTGCCAGCAGACCGGCGGGGGGGCCCAATGAGCAGTTCTTC
TRBJ2-1 TRBD1 TRBV5-1 many CASSLGTGNEQFF TGCGCCAGCAGCCTCGGGACAGGCAATGAGCAGTTCTTC
TRBJ2-7 TRBD2 TRBV20-1 . CSARDPQRGDYEQYF TGCAGTGCTAGAGATCCCCAGCGGGGTGACTACGAGCAGTACTTC
TRBJ2-5 . TRBV5-5 . CASSLGHPGRETQYF TGTGCCAGCAGCTTGGGACACCCCGGCCGGGAGACCCAGTACTTC
TRBJ2-3 . TRBV24-1 many CATSSGADTDTQYF TGTGCCACCAGTTCAGGGGCCGACACAGATACGCAGTATTTT
TRBJ2-3 . TRBV3-1 . CASSQSTSKDTQYF TGTGCCAGCAGCCAATCGACTAGTAAGGATACGCAGTATTTT
TRBJ2-7 TRBD1 TRBV6-8 many CASSRETGGSEQYF TGTGCCAGCAGTCGCGAGACAGGGGGAAGCGAGCAGTACTTC
TRBJ2-7 . TRBV13 . CATTQAPFDEQYF TGTGCCACTACACAAGCTCCTTTCGACGAGCAGTACTTC
TRBJ2-3 TRBD2 TRBV20-1 . CSARDLIAGAADTQYF TGCAGTGCTAGAGATTTAATAGCGGGAGCTGCAGATACGCAGTATTTT
TRBJ2-7 . TRBV20-1 many CSARGIGDYEQYF TGCAGTGCTAGAGGAATAGGGGACTACGAGCAGTACTTC
TRBJ2-6 . TRBV7-9 . CAIQDGYRANVLTF TGTGCCATTCAGGATGGGTATCGGGCCAACGTCCTGACTTTC
TRBJ1-5 . TRBV28 medium-sized CASTRGDSNQPQHF TGTGCCAGCACGAGGGGGGACAGCAATCAGCCCCAGCATTTT
TRBJ2-7 . TRBV5-1 . CASASGAPHEQYF TGCGCCAGCGCCTCGGGGGCCCCCCACGAGCAGTACTTC
TRBJ1-1 . TRBV6-2/TRBV6-3 many CASTRVSNTEAFF TGTGCCTCAACCCGAGTTTCGAACACTGAAGCTTTCTTT
TRBJ2-1 . TRBV6-2/TRBV6-3 many CASSYSMVGGQFF TGTGCCAGCAGTTACTCGATGGTTGGAGGGCAGTTCTTC
TRBJ2-2 TRBD1 TRBV12-3/TRBV12-4 many CASLQGRGVGELFF TGTGCCAGTTTACAGGGGAGAGGGGTCGGGGAGCTGTTTTTT
TRBJ2-7 TRBD1 TRBV4-3 many CASSQARTGAYEQYF TGCGCCAGCAGCCAAGCCCGGACAGGGGCCTACGAGCAGTACTTC
TRBJ2-1 TRBD1 TRBV27 many CASTGQGAGEQFF TGTGCCAGCACTGGACAGGGGGCCGGTGAGCAGTTCTTC
TRBJ2-7 TRBD1 TRBV20-1 many CSASPRDRGNYEQYF TGCAGTGCTAGCCCCCGGGACAGGGGGAATTACGAGCAGTACTTC
TRBJ1-2 . TRBV3-1 . CASSQDVQGIFGYTF TGTGCCAGCAGCCAAGATGTACAGGGTATTTTCGGCTACACCTTC
TRBJ2-7 . TRBV5-6 . CASSLGEAYEQYF TGTGCCAGCAGCTTAGGGGAAGCCTACGAGCAGTACTTC
TRBJ1-6 . TRBV5-4 many CASSLMRGGGNSPLHF TGTGCCAGCAGCTTGATGAGGGGAGGAGGGAATTCACCCCTCCACTTT
TRBJ1-1 . TRBV20-1 many CSARDTGLAEAFF TGCAGTGCTAGAGACACGGGATTGGCTGAAGCTTTCTTT
TRBJ2-1 TRBD2 TRBV10-3 few CAITPATSGRASEQFF TGTGCCATCACCCCAGCGACTAGCGGGAGGGCATCTGAGCAGTTCTTC
TRBJ2-3 TRBD2 TRBV27 many CASGPSGGAGTQYF TGTGCCAGCGGGCCTAGCGGGGGGGCTGGTACGCAGTATTTT
TRBJ1-2 TRBD1 TRBV19 . CASAPSGTGGYGYTF TGTGCCAGTGCCCCTTCAGGGACAGGGGGCTATGGCTACACCTTC
TRBJ1-6 . TRBV4-2 many CASSQGAMGGSPLHF TGTGCCAGCAGCCAAGGTGCAATGGGCGGCTCACCCCTCCACTTT
TRBJ2-1 TRBD1 TRBV2 many CASTRGEGAGNEQFF TGTGCCAGCACGCGAGGAGAGGGGGCGGGCAATGAGCAGTTCTTC
TRBJ2-2 . TRBV11-2 few CASSSSSPGSGGELFF TGTGCCAGCAGCTCAAGCAGTCCAGGGTCGGGCGGGGAGCTGTTTTTT
TRBJ1-1 TRBD1 TRBV2 . CASSEAPPNRGNTEAFF TGTGCCAGCAGTGAAGCCCCCCCCAACAGGGGGAACACTGAAGCTTTCTTT